This T cell receptor (beta chain) was identified in a study of identical twins. Findings and caveats of the study: Twins shared beta out-of-frame sequences in excess, but this excess was weaker. Alpha sequences that were out-of-frame and twin-shared showed an excess of low generation probability.

The CDR3 has 12 residues. CDR1 is SGHKS, CDR2 YYEKEE, per germline (reference sequence). V lost 4 bases, J lost 6 bases, and 4 bases stayed unmatched. TCRdb called the 5' RACE reads again in MiXCR, with one record for every CDR3 protein. This sample yields some 790,000 distinct CDR3 sequences, of which about 20% are seen a single time; less than 15% belongs to the top ten. No donor was unhealthy or non-Caucasian. This clonotype was recorded a few times. Antigen: not known. A further study also used this sample, focusing on T cells expressing NK-cell markers. That source notes: Seven sequenced donors out of eight were HCMV-seropositive, one seronegative.

Source material: PBMCs. The receptor was derived from a woman aged 18-30 years in good health. V and J are TRBV5-5 and TRBJ2-7; 7 bases map to TRBD1. CDR3 loop: CASSRDRSEQYF. The CDR3 bases are TGTGCCAGCAGCCGGGACAGATCCGAGCAGTACTTC.